This TCR beta chain comes out of a study of monozygotic twins with inflammatory bowel disease. The study, taken as a whole, reports: TCRbeta inverse Simpson diversity was decreased in IBD patients versus healthy co-twins.

TCRdb reworked the 5' RACE reads into one entry per CDR3 protein, no DNA. Its clone listing holds more than 300,000 distinct CDR3 sequences. This CDR3 contains 16 residues. In regard to this clonotype: Antigen specificity is unknown.

The TCR sequence derives from a human donor with ulcerative colitis or Crohn's disease, or a healthy co-twin of an affected twin (not recorded which). J is TRBJ2-3 and V is TRBV21-1; lacking DNA, the TRBD1 call made by TCRdb goes unchecked. TRBV21-1 is designated a pseudogene. The source material was blood. CDR3: CASSTVRDHSTDTQYF.